This T cell receptor (beta chain) was sequenced in a study of T cell repertoires in cytomegalovirus infection. About the research overall: The authors used CMV epitopes that were HLA-C-restricted (recently identified) and HLA-B-restricted (well studied). TCR beta signatures that were public indicated CMV infection and matching HLA type.

This CDR3 has 16 residues. Losses at the gene ends were 1 base for V and 10 bases for J; bases not matched to a gene: 10. TCRdb ran MiXCR on the reads and lists one entry per CDR3 protein. The sample shows some 560,000 distinct CDR3 sequences, almost 40% of them seen only once. Points from the study as a whole: Dominating the ex vivo response were TCR beta clonotypes that were CMV-specific and HLA-C-restricted. The cumulative frequency of public TCR beta families identified carriers of CMV plus the relevant HLA.

Turning to this clonotype: Its antigen is unidentified.

Sequenced here: cultured PBMCs, sampled from culture after CMV antigen stimulation. The chain carries TRBV12-3 or TRBV12-4 and TRBJ2-1; 10 bases line up with TRBD2. The receptor was isolated from a human donor in good health (CMV status not recorded). Some clones in this sample may be carry-over from other donors' samples. The CDR3 DNA reads TGTGCCAGCAGTTTAGTAGCGGGAGGCCGCCTTAAGGAGCAGTTCTTC. Amino acids: CASSLVAGGRLKEQFF.